These T cell receptor beta chains were read from a single sample in a study of beta chain features in type 1 diabetes. TCRdb keeps only in-frame clones here, not all; method: immunoSEQ multiplex PCR. The sample records over 200,000 clones, roughly a tenth being singletons. The sample taken for sequencing was naive CD4+ T cells from blood. The receptors come from a man aged 25 to 40 with type 1 diabetes. Both conserved end residues are trimmed from each CDR3. D genes are given only for firm matches.

v_call	j_call	d_call	cdr3_aa
TRBV4-2	TRBJ2-5	.	ASSQDQRTETQY
TRBV5-6	TRBJ2-3	TRBD2	ASSLRTSGRIRDTQY
TRBV28	TRBJ2-7	TRBD2	ASSLWPSGVHSSYEQY
TRBV5-4	TRBJ1-2	.	ASSPRDGGVGGYT
TRBV19	TRBJ2-7	TRBD1	ASSTTGVYEQY
TRBV7-9	TRBJ2-3	.	ASSLVRSTDTQY
TRBV5-1	TRBJ2-1	TRBD1	ASSLGGTGDNEQF
TRBV5-4	TRBJ1-5	.	ASSLQGSNQPQH
TRBV14	TRBJ2-7	.	ASSHRRVGKQY
TRBV18	TRBJ2-2	.	ASSLRTGAGELF
TRBV9	TRBJ2-1	TRBD1	ASSNQGDRGWNEQF
TRBV7-3	TRBJ2-7	TRBD2	ASSLDVAGRRY
TRBV9	TRBJ2-2	.	ASNSHTGELF
TRBV30	TRBJ2-3	.	AWSRGGVDTQY
TRBV9	TRBJ2-7	.	ASSVSGLGEQY
TRBV9	TRBJ2-7	.	ASSQITSSEQY
TRBV30	TRBJ2-3	TRBD2	AWGQGLYYTDTQY
TRBV5-1	TRBJ2-5	TRBD2	ASSSLAGGEETQY
TRBV9	TRBJ2-7	TRBD1	ASSVVGTGGGEQY
TRBV7-2	TRBJ2-5	.	ASSLGATQY
TRBV2	TRBJ2-6	TRBD1	ASSRTGTGGSGANVLT
TRBV29-1	TRBJ1-1	TRBD1	SVDTGGYTEAF
TRBV5-4	TRBJ2-2	.	ASSSRLEIVSGELF
TRBV30	TRBJ2-5	.	AWGGGPDQETQY
TRBV5-4	TRBJ2-3	TRBD2	ASSLAYGGGADTQY
TRBV28	TRBJ2-5	TRBD1	ASSKQGGETQY
TRBV27	TRBJ2-5	.	ASRATGRAGAGETQY
TRBV5-1	TRBJ1-2	.	ASTDSTYGYT
TRBV7-3	TRBJ2-2	TRBD1	ASSLRQGAGELF
TRBV2	TRBJ1-1	TRBD1	ASMRGTGGPLEAF
TRBV28	TRBJ2-5	.	ASSFRGLIEETQY
TRBV6-6	TRBJ1-3	.	ASSQQGHSGNTIY
TRBV18	TRBJ2-1	TRBD2	ASSPREDNEQF
TRBV18	TRBJ1-2	.	ASSQDTVLSGYT
TRBV6-6	TRBJ1-1	.	ASSPHLRDTEAF
TRBV14	TRBJ1-5	.	ASSDFYWGLEQPQH
TRBV7-8	TRBJ2-1	TRBD1	ASSLRGHYNEQF
TRBV6-6	TRBJ2-7	TRBD2	ASSYSGGSSYEQY
TRBV7-2	TRBJ1-2	.	ATHRRDGYT
TRBV29-1	TRBJ2-5	TRBD1	SATGTGGETQY
TRBV7-9	TRBJ2-3	.	ASSLESMEAFTDTQY
TRBV28	TRBJ1-5	.	ASRTGYQPQH
TRBV2	TRBJ2-7	TRBD1	ASTLTGVHEQY
TRBV2	TRBJ2-2	.	ASSEVGPGELF
TRBV2	TRBJ2-2	.	ASSLGQGSTGELF
TRBV11-2	TRBJ1-1	.	ASSSQGNTEAF
TRBV7-3	TRBJ2-4	.	ASSPRGEGDIQY
TRBV7-2	TRBJ2-2	TRBD1	ASGAQGANTGELF
TRBV7-9	TRBJ2-2	.	ASSLGAGTNTGELF
TRBV5-4	TRBJ2-3	.	ASSLGGREDTQY
TRBV18	TRBJ2-7	.	ASRGSSYEQY
TRBV4-1	TRBJ1-4	TRBD1	ASSRQTGEEKLF
TRBV7-8	TRBJ2-7	.	ASSLDRAYEQY
TRBV6-5	TRBJ1-5	.	ASSYSIGQPQH
TRBV18	TRBJ1-5	.	ASSPLQGSNQPQH
TRBV5-4	TRBJ2-5	.	ASSLGGTGRETQY
TRBV21-1	TRBJ1-5	.	ASSTRGWKPQH